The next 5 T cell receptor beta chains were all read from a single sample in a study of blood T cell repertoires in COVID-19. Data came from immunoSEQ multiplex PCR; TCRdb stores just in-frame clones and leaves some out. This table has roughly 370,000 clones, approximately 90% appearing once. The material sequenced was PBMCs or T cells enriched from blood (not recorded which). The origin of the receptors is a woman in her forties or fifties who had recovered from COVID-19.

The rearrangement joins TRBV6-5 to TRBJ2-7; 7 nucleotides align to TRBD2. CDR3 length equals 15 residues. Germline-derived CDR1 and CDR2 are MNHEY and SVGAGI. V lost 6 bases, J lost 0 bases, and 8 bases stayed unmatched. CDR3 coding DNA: TGTGCCAGCAGACAAATGGGACTAAACTCCTACGAGCAGTACTTC. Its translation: CASRQMGLNSYEQYF.

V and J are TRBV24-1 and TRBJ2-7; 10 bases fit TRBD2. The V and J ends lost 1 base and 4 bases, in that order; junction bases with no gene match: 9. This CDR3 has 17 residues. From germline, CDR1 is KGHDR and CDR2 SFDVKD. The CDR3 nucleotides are TGTGCCACCAGTGATTTTAGCGCTAGCGGGGGAATTTACGAGCAGTACTTC. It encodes CATSDFSASGGIYEQYF.

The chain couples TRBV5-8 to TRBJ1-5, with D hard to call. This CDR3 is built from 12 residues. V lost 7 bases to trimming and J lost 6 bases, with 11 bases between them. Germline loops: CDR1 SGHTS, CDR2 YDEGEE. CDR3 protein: CASLNLGQPQHF. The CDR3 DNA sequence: TGTGCCAGCCTTAATCTCGGTCAGCCCCAGCATTTT.

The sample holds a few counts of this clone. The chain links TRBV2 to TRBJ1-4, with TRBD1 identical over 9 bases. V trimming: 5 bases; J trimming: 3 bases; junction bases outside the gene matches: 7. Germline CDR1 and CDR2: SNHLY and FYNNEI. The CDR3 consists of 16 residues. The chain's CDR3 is CASSSDRGASNEKLFF. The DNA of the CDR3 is TGTGCCAGCAGTTCGGACAGGGGCGCCTCTAATGAAAAACTGTTTTTT.

The CDR3 region is CASSFEGSNQPQHF. Written as DNA, the CDR3 is TGTGCCAGCAGCTTCGAGGGTAGCAATCAGCCCCAGCATTTT. V usage is TRBV11-1 and J usage is TRBJ1-5; D uncertain. CDR1 and CDR2 (germline): SGHAT, FQDESV (reference sequence). The CDR3 consists of 14 residues. V was trimmed by 3 bases and J by 0 bases, leaving 6 bases between them.